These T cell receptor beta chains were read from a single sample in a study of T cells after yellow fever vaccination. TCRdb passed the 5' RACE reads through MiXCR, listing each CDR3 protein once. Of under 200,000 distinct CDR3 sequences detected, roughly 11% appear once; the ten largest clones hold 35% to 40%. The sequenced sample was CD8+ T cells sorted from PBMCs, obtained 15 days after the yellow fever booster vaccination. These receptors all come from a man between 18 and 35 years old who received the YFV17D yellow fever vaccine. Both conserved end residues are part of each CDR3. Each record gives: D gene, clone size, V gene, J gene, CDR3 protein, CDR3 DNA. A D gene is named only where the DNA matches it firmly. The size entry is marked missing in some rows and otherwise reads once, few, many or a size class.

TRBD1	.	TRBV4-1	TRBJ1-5	CASSQRQGAQPQHF	TGCGCCAGCAGCCAAAGACAGGGAGCTCAGCCCCAGCATTTT
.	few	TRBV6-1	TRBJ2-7	CASSLPGVTYEQYF	TGTGCCAGCAGTCTCCCCGGGGTCACCTACGAGCAGTACTTC
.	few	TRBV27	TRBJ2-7	CASSLAAGGIYEQYF	TGTGCCAGCAGTTTAGCAGCCGGGGGAATCTACGAGCAGTACTTC
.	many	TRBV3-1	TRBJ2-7	CASSQDGRPDSEQYF	TGTGCCAGCAGCCAAGACGGAAGGCCGGACTCCGAGCAGTACTTC
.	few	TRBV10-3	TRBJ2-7	CAISESAALSYEQYF	TGTGCCATCAGTGAGTCGGCAGCGCTTTCCTACGAGCAGTACTTC
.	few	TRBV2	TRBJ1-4	CASSFRAGAAYEKLFF	TGTGCCAGCAGTTTTCGGGCGGGGGCAGCCTACGAAAAACTGTTTTTT
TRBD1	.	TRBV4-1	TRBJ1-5	CASSQTGTALYSNQPQHF	TGCGCCAGCAGCCAGACCGGGACAGCCCTTTATAGCAATCAGCCCCAGCATTTT
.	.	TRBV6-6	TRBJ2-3	CASSASGSATDTQYF	TGTGCCAGCAGTGCGTCGGGATCCGCCACAGATACGCAGTATTTT
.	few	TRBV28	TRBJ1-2	CASSPTVPRDGYTF	TGTGCCAGCAGTCCCACAGTCCCCAGGGATGGCTACACCTTC
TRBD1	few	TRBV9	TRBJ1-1	CASSVGQGMTEAFF	TGTGCCAGCAGCGTAGGACAGGGTATGACTGAAGCTTTCTTT
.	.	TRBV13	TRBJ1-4	CASGWSGSLLEKLFF	TGTGCCAGCGGATGGAGCGGCAGTTTACTTGAAAAACTGTTTTTT
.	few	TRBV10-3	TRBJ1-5	CAIMGEGDNQPQHF	TGTGCCATCATGGGCGAGGGGGACAATCAGCCCCAGCATTTT
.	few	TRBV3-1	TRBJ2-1	CASSQVEYNEQFF	TGTGCCAGCAGCCAAGTGGAATATAATGAGCAGTTCTTC
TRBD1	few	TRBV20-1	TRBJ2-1	CSANDDWDRGPESYNEQFF	TGCAGTGCTAACGATGACTGGGACAGGGGCCCGGAGTCCTACAATGAGCAGTTCTTC
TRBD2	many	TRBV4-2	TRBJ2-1	CASSQDPAGGYNEQFF	TGTGCCAGCAGCCAAGATCCAGCGGGGGGGTACAATGAGCAGTTCTTC